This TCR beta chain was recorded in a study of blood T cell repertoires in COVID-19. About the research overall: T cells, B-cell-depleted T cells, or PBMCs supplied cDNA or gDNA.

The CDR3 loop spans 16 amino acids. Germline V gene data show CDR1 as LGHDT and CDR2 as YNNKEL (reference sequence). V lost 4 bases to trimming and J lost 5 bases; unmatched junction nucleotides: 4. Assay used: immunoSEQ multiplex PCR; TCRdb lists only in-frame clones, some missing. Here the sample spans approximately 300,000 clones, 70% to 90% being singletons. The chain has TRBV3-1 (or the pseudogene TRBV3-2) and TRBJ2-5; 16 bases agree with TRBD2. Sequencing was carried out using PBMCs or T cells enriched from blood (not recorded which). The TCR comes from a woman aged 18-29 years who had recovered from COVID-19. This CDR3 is CASSLGTSGGAETQYF. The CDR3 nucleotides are TGTGCCAGCAGCCTTGGGACTAGCGGGGGGGCGGAGACCCAGTACTTC.